These 24 T cell receptor beta chains were all obtained from the same sample, sequenced in a study of blood T cells in healthy people across ages. Together with a sample-barcoded 5' primer, a J-beta primer mix was included in a second PCR lasting roughly 6 to 12 cycles. TCRdb processed the 5' RACE reads anew with MiXCR; each CDR3 protein has one entry. The sample has approximately 780,000 distinct CDR3 sequences, under 30% seen once. This sample also belongs to another study, concerning T cells of mothers and their children.

Sequencing was done on a sample of blood. The origin of the receptors is a boy younger than 18 in good health.

V usage is TRBV3-1 and J usage is TRBJ2-7, with TRBD1 identical over 7 bases. Germline lookup yields CDR1 LGHDT and CDR2 YNNKEL (reference sequence). This CDR3 comprises 16 residues. J lost 5 bases, V lost 4 bases, and 14 bases had no gene match. The CDR3 DNA follows: TGTGCCAGCAGCCGAAACCTGATGACAGGGCTGAACGAGCAGTACTTC. Protein sequence: CASSRNLMTGLNEQYF.

V and J are TRBV9 and TRBJ1-1; D is possibly TRBD1 (5 bases). The length of the CDR3 is 16 residues. Per germline, CDR1 SGDLS and CDR2 YYNGEE. Trimming took off 3 bases at V and 9 bases at J, with 24 bases between the two ends. The CDR3: CASSAPYDQGWTKAFF. The CDR3 DNA sequence: TGTGCCAGCAGCGCGCCATACGACCAGGGATGGACTAAAGCTTTCTTT.

V usage is TRBV5-1 and J usage is TRBJ2-5; 13 bases are a match to TRBD2. The end of the DNA fits TRBJ2-7 better, so the J call may be wrong. Germline values: CDR1 SGHRS, CDR2 YFSETQ. The CDR3 covers 15 residues. The CDR3 sequence is CASSQGLAGRYEQYF. CDR3 in DNA: TGCGCCAGCAGCCAGGGACTAGCGGGGCGATACGAGCAGTACTTC.

Only a few counts were recorded for this clonotype. One junction end disagrees with the germline gene, perhaps due to a read error. The J gene is TRBJ1-1, the V gene TRBV20-1; 9 bases are shared with TRBD1. This CDR3 comprises 13 residues. Germline V gene lookup returns CDR1 DFQATT and CDR2 SNEGSKA (reference sequence). The DNA for the CDR3 is TGCAGTGGTAGACAGGGGGTTTTCACTGAAGCTTTCTTT. Amino acids: CSGRQGVFTEAFF.

The V gene is TRBV7-2, the J gene TRBJ1-2, with unresolved D. The CDR3 loop spans 12 amino acids. Germline loops: CDR1 SGHTA, CDR2 FQGNSA. V lost 2 bases and J lost 13, with 14 bases in between. This chain's CDR3 is CASSLFRRDGTF. In DNA, the CDR3 is TGTGCCAGCAGCTTATTTAGAAGGGATGGCACCTTC.

The sample holds a few counts of this clonotype. CDR3 nucleotide sequence: TGTGCCAGCAGTGAATTCGAAGCTTTCTTT. Translated, it gives CASSEFEAFF. The V call is TRBV2, the J call TRBJ1-1; no reliable D call. From germline, CDR1 is SNHLY and CDR2 FYNNEI. The CDR3 covers 10 residues. Deletions cut 2 bases from V and 8 bases from J, with 3 bases between.

This clonotype was observed a handful of times. The chain links TRBV7-3 to TRBJ2-1; the match to TRBD2 covers 8 bases. With V trimmed by 2 bases and J by 1 base, 4 bases remained unmatched. The CDR3 consists of 16 residues. The germline V gene encodes CDR1 SGHTA and CDR2 FQGTGA. The CDR3, as DNA: TGTGCCAGCAGCTTATGGAGCGGGGGATCCTACAATGAGCAGTTCTTC. Its protein is CASSLWSGGSYNEQFF.

This clonotype has a handful of counts. The J gene is TRBJ1-4, the V gene TRBV28; 9 bases agree with TRBD1. Germline CDR1 and CDR2: MDHEN and SYDVKM. There are 15 residues in the CDR3. The V gene end was trimmed by 6 bases and the J gene end by 2 bases; junction bases not matched to a gene: 4. CDR3 sequence: CASRATGGTNEKLFF. The CDR3 coding sequence is TGTGCCAGCAGAGCCACAGGGGGCACTAATGAAAAACTGTTTTTT.

V and J are TRBV19 and TRBJ1-2; maybe TRBD1 (5 bases). The CDR3 is 15 amino acids. Between the trimmed V and J ends, which lost 3 bases and 6 bases, there was a span of 17 bases. Per the germline V gene, CDR1 is LNHDA and CDR2 is SQIVND (reference sequence). CDR3 in amino acids: CASSISLRVTHGYTF. As DNA, the CDR3 is TGTGCCAGTAGTATTTCTCTCAGGGTGACGCATGGCTACACCTTC. Based on the CDR3 plus reference TRBV19 and TRBJ1-2, the full variable domain is DGGITQSPKYLFRKEGQNVTLSCEQNLNHDAMYWYRQDPGQGLRLIYYSQIVNDFQKGDIAEGYSVSREKKESFPLTVTSAQKNPTAFYLCASSISLRVTHGYTFGSGTRLTVV.

This chain uses TRBV2 with TRBJ2-5; D is tentatively TRBD1 or TRBD2 (5 bases each). V was trimmed by 4 bases and J by 5 bases, leaving 14 bases between them. The CDR3 runs 14 residues. Germline CDR1 is SNHLY and CDR2 is FYNNEI. CDR3 nucleotide sequence: TGTGCCAGCAGTGTAGTGGACTCAGGGGAGACCCAGTACTTC. The encoded protein is CASSVVDSGETQYF.

This clonotype was seen more than once but under ten times. The chain uses TRBV29-1 and TRBJ1-1, with D hard to call. The germline V gene has CDR1 SQVTM and CDR2 ANQGSEA. The CDR3 contains 12 residues. V lost 7 bases to trimming and J lost 1 base, with 10 bases between them. The CDR3 nucleotides read TGCAGCGCCCCACGGGAGAACACTGAAGCTTTCTTT. It translates to CSAPRENTEAFF.

The J gene is TRBJ2-5, the V gene TRBV18; 7 nucleotides align to TRBD2. V gave up 5 bases and J gave up 5 bases; unmatched junction bases: 8. Germline-derived CDR1 and CDR2 are KGHSH and LQKENI. The CDR3 loop spans 14 amino acids. The CDR3 loop reads CASSGGDPLETQYF. CDR3 nucleotides: TGTGCCAGCTCAGGGGGGGATCCCTTGGAGACCCAGTACTTC.

The rearrangement uses TRBV30 and TRBJ1-5, with D perhaps matching TRBD1 (5 bases). Trimming removed 3 bases from V and 0 bases from J, with 12 bases in between. In germline, CDR1 is GTSNPN, CDR2 SVGIG (reference sequence). CDR3 length: 15 amino acids. CDR3 region: CAWSDGTYSNQPQHF. CDR3 DNA sequence: TGTGCCTGGAGCGACGGGACCTATAGCAATCAGCCCCAGCATTTT.

As to this clonotype: Germline is not matched at one junction end, which may reflect a read error. This chain joins TRBV20-1 and TRBJ2-3; D may be TRBD2 (7 bases). Germline V gene sequence: CDR1 DFQATT, CDR2 SNEGSKA (reference sequence). CDR3 length: 15 residues. This CDR3 reads CSALWGGGATDTQYF. The CDR3 coding sequence is TGCAGTGCTCTATGGGGGGGGGGCGCAACAGATACACAGTATTTT.

The chain combines TRBV3-1 with TRBJ2-1, with D possibly TRBD1 on 5 matching bases. The germline V gene has CDR1 LGHDT and CDR2 YNNKEL (reference sequence). Trimming shortened V by 4 bases and J by 5 bases, and 15 bases separated the two germline ends. The CDR3 runs to 15 residues. CDR3 bases: TGTGCCAGCAGCCTGATAGGGGTTGAGGACAATGAGCAGTTCTTC. Translated: CASSLIGVEDNEQFF.

This clonotype turned up a few times. J is TRBJ2-6 and V is TRBV5-1, with D possibly being TRBD1 (6 bases). From germline, CDR1 is SGHRS and CDR2 YFSETQ. CDR3 length equals 16 residues. V was pared by 4 bases and J by 0 bases, with 11 bases between. CDR3 loop: CASSQRGISGANVLTF. DNA of the CDR3: TGCGCCAGCAGCCAAAGGGGGATCTCTGGGGCCAACGTCCTGACTTTC.

This clonotype has just a few counts. The CDR3 loop reads CASSSLDRGRSHGELFF. DNA for the CDR3: TGTGCCAGCAGCTCTCTCGACAGGGGGCGAAGTCACGGGGAGCTGTTTTTT. The V and J genes are TRBV12-3 or TRBV12-4 and TRBJ2-2; 10 nucleotides agree with TRBD1. Losses at the gene ends were 6 bases for V and 7 bases for J; bases not matched to a gene: 14. This CDR3 region has 17 residues.

The CDR3 DNA reads as TGTGCCAGCAGAGACACCGGGACAGGGTCTTTAAGGGTCAACACCATATATTTT. Translation gives CASRDTGTGSLRVNTIYF. The J gene is TRBJ1-3, the V gene TRBV6-1; 9 bases are a match to TRBD1. V lost 6 bases to trimming and J lost 7 bases; unmatched junction nucleotides: 19. The CDR3 length is 18 residues. The germline gives CDR1 MNHNS, CDR2 SASEGT.

This clonotype was seen a handful of times. This chain uses TRBV7-8 with TRBJ2-3; D is undetermined. V was cut by 4 bases and J by 0 bases, with 8 bases left in between. Germline CDR1 SGHVS, CDR2 FQNEAQ. The CDR3 contains 14 residues. CDR3 in amino acids: CASSSARSTDTQYF. The CDR3 bases are TGTGCCAGCAGCTCAGCTCGCAGCACAGATACGCAGTATTTT.

This chain joins TRBV4-1 and TRBJ1-6; D is ambiguous. The V end was cut by 1 base, the J end by 5 bases, with 6 bases between. CDR3 length: 14 residues. Germline V lookup: CDR1 MGHRA, CDR2 YSYEKL. The chain's CDR3 is CASSQGVDNSPLHF. The CDR3 region has the DNA TGCGCCAGCAGCCAAGGGGTGGATAATTCACCCCTCCACTTT.

The chain is built from TRBV2 and TRBJ1-4; no reliable D call. The V gene lost 7 bases and the J gene lost 4 bases, with 16 bases spanning the gap. CDR1 is SNHLY, CDR2 FYNNEI, per germline. This CDR3 is built from 15 residues. CDR3 DNA sequence: TGTGCCAGCACCTCGCAGGAGGGCAGTAATGAAAAACTGTTTTTT. Its translation: CASTSQEGSNEKLFF.

This clonotype was picked up a small number of times. This chain links TRBV29-1 with TRBJ1-2; maybe TRBD1 (5 bases). Germline loops: CDR1 SQVTM, CDR2 ANQGSEA. Between the trimmed V and J ends, which lost 0 bases and 7 bases, there was a span of 18 bases. The CDR3 consists of 15 residues. CDR3 loop: CSVEDQMGGISGYTF. The CDR3 DNA follows: TGCAGCGTTGAAGATCAAATGGGGGGGATTAGTGGCTACACCTTC.

In this sample, this clonotype turned up a few times. The chain employs TRBV29-1 and TRBJ2-5; D call uncertain. Trimming removed 0 bases at V and 7 bases at J, with 6 bases between. The CDR3 length is 11 residues. Germline CDR1 is SQVTM and CDR2 is ANQGSEA. The DNA for the CDR3 is TGCAGCGTTGAAGATCTAGGGACCCAGTACTTC. Its translation: CSVEDLGTQYF.

The rearrangement joins TRBV20-1 to TRBJ1-1; tentative D call: TRBD1 (6 bases). The germline gives CDR1 DFQATT, CDR2 SNEGSKA (reference sequence). The CDR3 totals 11 residues. Trimming pared 0 bases from V and 10 bases from J, leaving 9 bases between. CDR3 sequence: CSARDVGAAFF. In DNA, the CDR3 is TGCAGTGCTAGAGATGTGGGGGCAGCTTTCTTT.